This T cell receptor beta chain is drawn from a study of radiation and T cells in renal cell carcinoma. Study-level background: Nephrectomy followed 15 Gy stereotactic body radiation by 4 weeks.

This clone was counted between two and nine times. Its antigen is still unknown. Profiling relied on immunoSEQ multiplex PCR, and the TCRdb table lists in-frame clones only, not all of them. The repertoire holds 94,000 or so clones, with 82% as singletons. Specified time point: baseline pretreatment blood. Treatment indicated: 15 Gy SBRT to primary tumor, nephrectomy 4 weeks later. After SBRT, blood was collected at 2 and 4 weeks, plus baseline. Study results and caveats: In blood, top tumor clones expanded by 2 weeks, shrinking by 4. Pretreatment tumor biopsies were lacking, so baseline clonotypes are unknown.

CDR3 size: 15 residues. Germline CDR1 is SGHAT and CDR2 is FQNNGV. The V segment lost 4 bases and the J segment 5 bases; nucleotides outside the gene matches: 9. Specimen: blood, collected from a patient whose treatment included radiotherapy and nephrectomy. The chain has TRBV11-2 and TRBJ1-2; 8 bases map to TRBD1. This sequence was found in a man aged 55-75 years with renal cell carcinoma. The CDR3 spells CASSSGPGTGYGYTF. In DNA form, the CDR3 reads TGTGCCAGCAGCTCCGGACCCGGGACAGGTTATGGCTACACCTTC. Based on the CDR3 plus reference TRBV11-2 and TRBJ1-2, the full variable domain is EAGVAQSPRYKIIEKRQSVAFWCNPISGHATLYWYQQILGQGPKLLIQFQNNGVVDDSQLPKDRFSAERLKGVDSTLKIQPAKLEDSAVYLCASSSGPGTGYGYTFGSGTRLTVV.